The rows below give T cell receptor beta chains drawn from one sample of a study of T cell changes during pregnancy in multiple sclerosis. Clones were sequenced by immunoSEQ multiplex PCR, and TCRdb holds only the in-frame ones, with some missing. The table includes about 83,000 clones, roughly nine tenths detected once. Sequenced here: PBMCs, sampled in the first trimester of pregnancy. The receptors were sampled from a female donor in good health, serving as a control in a pregnancy study. Some clones in this sample may be carry-over from other donors' samples. The CDR3 runs from the conserved cysteine through the conserved F or W. The D gene is left open where the match is weak. Size values are once, few and many counts, or a class for expanded clones, and some rows have none.

cdr3_length	d_call	v_call	j_call	clone_size	cdr3_aa	cdr3_nt
17	-	TRBV5-1	TRBJ1-2	-	CASSSLTGVLNHYGYTF	TGCGCCAGCAGCTCACTGACAGGAGTTCTCAACCACTATGGCTACACCTTC
15	-	TRBV9	TRBJ2-2	-	CASSVAGANTGELFF	TGTGCCAGCAGCGTAGCGGGGGCGAACACCGGGGAGCTGTTTTTT
16	TRBD2	TRBV4-3	TRBJ2-1	-	CASSQVLLADANEQFF	TGCGCCAGCAGCCAAGTTTTACTAGCGGATGCCAATGAGCAGTTCTTC
16	-	TRBV4-1	TRBJ1-1	-	CASSQDQLIKNTEAFF	TGCGCCAGCAGCCAAGACCAACTTATAAAGAACACTGAAGCTTTCTTT
16	TRBD1	TRBV15	TRBJ2-1	-	CATSRETGTAYNEQFF	TGTGCCACCAGCAGAGAGACCGGGACAGCCTACAATGAGCAGTTCTTC
15	-	TRBV5-8	TRBJ2-2	-	CASSWDIYNTGELFF	TGTGCCAGCAGCTGGGACATTTATAACACCGGGGAGCTGTTTTTT
15	TRBD2	TRBV9	TRBJ2-1	-	CASSVGTSEVHEQFF	TGTGCCAGCAGCGTAGGTACTAGCGAGGTCCATGAGCAGTTCTTC
11	-	TRBV12-2	TRBJ2-7	few	CASRRRRDGYF	TGTGCAAGTCGCCGCCGGCGGGACGGGTACTTC
17	-	TRBV7-2	TRBJ1-6	-	CASSLAIYGTFNSPLHF	TGTGCCAGCAGCTTAGCGATCTACGGGACTTTTAATTCACCCCTCCACTTT
14	-	TRBV7-9	TRBJ1-1	-	CASSLSGSNTEAFF	TGTGCCAGCAGCTTGTCGGGGTCGAACACTGAAGCTTTCTTT
17	-	TRBV19	TRBJ1-3	-	CASSIFDGGSSGNTIYF	TGTGCCAGTAGTATTTTTGACGGGGGAAGCTCTGGAAACACCATATATTTT
15	-	TRBV5-8	TRBJ1-6	-	CASSFSGLGNSPLHF	TGTGCCAGCAGCTTTTCGGGTTTGGGTAATTCACCCCTCCACTTT
15	TRBD2	TRBV6-5	TRBJ2-5	-	CASTPGLAGDREQYF	TGTGCCAGCACCCCGGGGCTAGCGGGAGATAGGGAGCAGTACTTC
15	-	TRBV7-9	TRBJ1-1	-	CASSLAAVGNTEAFF	TGTGCCAGCAGCTTAGCAGCGGTGGGGAACACTGAAGCTTTCTTT
16	TRBD2	TRBV2	TRBJ2-1	-	CASSEISGGRNYEQFF	TGTGCCAGCAGTGAAATTAGCGGGGGGCGCAATTATGAGCAGTTCTTC
13	-	TRBV19	TRBJ2-1	-	CASSISGVDEQFF	TGTGCCAGTAGTATTTCAGGGGTGGATGAGCAGTTCTTC
15	TRBD1	TRBV27	TRBJ1-6	-	CASSLGTVYNSPLHF	TGTGCCAGCAGTTTAGGGACAGTCTATAATTCACCCCTCCACTTT
15	-	TRBV5-6	TRBJ2-7	-	CASSLGQGWNYEQYF	TGTGCCAGCAGCTTGGGCCAGGGTTGGAACTACGAGCAGTACTTC
16	-	TRBV11-2	TRBJ1-1	-	CASSPGGGGMNTEAFF	TGTGCCAGCAGCCCAGGCGGGGGGGGTATGAACACTGAAGCTTTCTTT
15	TRBD2	TRBV29-1	TRBJ2-7	-	CSVQTLAGGPYEQYF	TGCAGCGTCCAGACCCTAGCGGGAGGCCCCTACGAGCAGTACTTC
14	TRBD1	TRBV7-2	TRBJ2-5	-	CASSRDRGAETQYF	TGTGCCAGCAGCCGGGACAGGGGGGCGGAGACCCAGTACTTC
17	-	TRBV4-2	TRBJ1-3	-	CASSQVGTSSSGNTIYF	TGTGCCAGCAGCCAAGTAGGGACATCGAGTTCTGGAAACACCATATATTTT
14	TRBD1	TRBV2	TRBJ1-1	-	CASSWDRDLTEAFF	TGTGCCAGCAGTTGGGACAGGGATTTGACTGAAGCTTTCTTT
15	TRBD2	TRBV28	TRBJ2-3	-	CASSLSRGSTDTQYF	TGTGCCAGCAGTTTATCGCGGGGGAGCACAGATACGCAGTATTTT
13	-	TRBV7-9	TRBJ2-3	-	CASSFRGADTQYF	TGTGCCAGCAGCTTCAGAGGAGCGGATACGCAGTATTTT
14	TRBD2	TRBV11-2	TRBJ2-7	-	CASSLGRELPEQYF	TGTGCCAGCAGCTTAGGGCGGGAGCTCCCCGAGCAGTACTTC
14	TRBD2	TRBV5-1	TRBJ2-3	-	CASVSGGGPDTQYF	TGCGCCAGCGTCAGCGGGGGGGGACCAGATACGCAGTATTTT
17	TRBD2	TRBV4-3	TRBJ2-1	-	CASSQDGEREGPNEQFF	TGCGCCAGCAGCCAAGACGGGGAGCGGGAGGGTCCCAATGAGCAGTTCTTC
18	TRBD2	TRBV4-2	TRBJ2-7	-	CASSQGPTGTSGRNEQYF	TGTGCCAGCAGCCAAGGACCGACCGGGACTAGCGGGAGAAACGAGCAGTACTTC
15	-	TRBV19	TRBJ2-2	-	CASSTGNTNTGELFF	TGTGCCAGTAGTACAGGGAACACGAACACCGGGGAGCTGTTTTTT
13	-	TRBV11-2	TRBJ1-1	-	CASSLTENTEAFF	TGTGCCAGCAGCCTGACAGAGAACACTGAAGCTTTCTTT
14	-	TRBV28	TRBJ1-1	-	CASSSDGGATEAFF	TGTGCCAGCAGTTCTGATGGTGGGGCCACTGAAGCTTTCTTT
13	TRBD2	TRBV28	TRBJ2-1	-	CAASSGNYNEQFF	TGTGCCGCAAGTAGCGGGAACTACAATGAGCAGTTCTTC
13	-	TRBV18	TRBJ1-2	once	CASSPEGDYGYTF	TGTGCCAGCTCACCAGAGGGAGACTATGGCTACACCTTC
11	-	TRBV6-5	TRBJ1-2	-	CASTGAYGYTF	TGTGCCAGCACTGGGGCCTATGGCTACACCTTC
14	TRBD1	TRBV6-5	TRBJ1-1	-	CASSPDRGRVEAFF	TGTGCCAGCAGCCCCGACAGGGGGCGGGTTGAAGCTTTCTTT
15	TRBD1	TRBV5-5	TRBJ1-2	-	CASSSGTGISYGYTF	TGTGCCAGCAGCTCCGGGACAGGGATCAGCTATGGCTACACCTTC
14	-	TRBV25-1	TRBJ2-3	-	CASSESRTTDTQYF	TGTGCCAGCAGTGAGTCCCGGACTACAGATACGCAGTATTTT
16	-	TRBV27	TRBJ2-5	-	CASLANGSQVTKTQYF	TGTGCCAGCCTCGCAAACGGCTCACAGGTCACGAAGACCCAGTACTTC
15	TRBD1	TRBV7-8	TRBJ2-1	-	CASSHYRDSYNEQFF	TGTGCCAGCAGCCACTACCGGGACAGCTACAATGAGCAGTTCTTC
13	-	TRBV15	TRBJ2-3	-	CATSAEDTDTQYF	TGTGCCACCAGCGCCGAGGACACAGATACGCAGTATTTT
15	TRBD1	TRBV25-1	TRBJ1-1	-	CASSDLDRVDTEAFF	TGTGCCAGCAGCGATCTCGACAGGGTGGACACTGAAGCTTTCTTT
15	-	TRBV6-4	TRBJ2-6	-	CASSEGGSGANVLTF	TGTGCCAGCAGTGAAGGAGGGTCTGGGGCCAACGTCCTGACTTTC
15	-	TRBV7-2	TRBJ1-2	-	CASRPRGGSNYGYTF	TGTGCCAGCAGGCCTAGAGGAGGCTCTAACTATGGCTACACCTTC
17	TRBD1	TRBV9	TRBJ1-2	-	CASSGTGTDIANYGYTF	TGTGCCAGCAGCGGTACCGGGACAGATATAGCTAACTATGGCTACACCTTC
15	-	TRBV10-2	TRBJ1-5	-	CASSDGDYSNQPQHF	TGCGCCAGCAGTGACGGAGATTATAGCAATCAGCCCCAGCATTTT
22	TRBD2	TRBV19	TRBJ2-1	-	CASSIGQGSWLLAGSSYNEQFF	TGTGCCAGTAGTATAGGACAGGGAAGTTGGCTACTAGCGGGAAGCTCCTACAATGAGCAGTTCTTC